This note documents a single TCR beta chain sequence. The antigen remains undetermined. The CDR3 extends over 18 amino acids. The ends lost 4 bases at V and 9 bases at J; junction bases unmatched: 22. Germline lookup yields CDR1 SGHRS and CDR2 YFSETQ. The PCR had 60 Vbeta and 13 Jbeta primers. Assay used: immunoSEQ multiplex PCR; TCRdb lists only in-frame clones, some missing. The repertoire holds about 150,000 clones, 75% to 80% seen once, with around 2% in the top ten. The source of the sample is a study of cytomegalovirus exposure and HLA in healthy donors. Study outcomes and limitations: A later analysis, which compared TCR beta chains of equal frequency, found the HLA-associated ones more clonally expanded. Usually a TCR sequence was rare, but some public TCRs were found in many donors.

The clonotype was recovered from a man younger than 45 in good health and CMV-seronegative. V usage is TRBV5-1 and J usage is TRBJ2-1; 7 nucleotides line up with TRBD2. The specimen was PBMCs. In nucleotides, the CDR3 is TGCGCCAGCAGCCAGATGCCCACCCCCAGCGGGAACACGGGTGAGCAGTTCTTC. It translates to CASSQMPTPSGNTGEQFF.